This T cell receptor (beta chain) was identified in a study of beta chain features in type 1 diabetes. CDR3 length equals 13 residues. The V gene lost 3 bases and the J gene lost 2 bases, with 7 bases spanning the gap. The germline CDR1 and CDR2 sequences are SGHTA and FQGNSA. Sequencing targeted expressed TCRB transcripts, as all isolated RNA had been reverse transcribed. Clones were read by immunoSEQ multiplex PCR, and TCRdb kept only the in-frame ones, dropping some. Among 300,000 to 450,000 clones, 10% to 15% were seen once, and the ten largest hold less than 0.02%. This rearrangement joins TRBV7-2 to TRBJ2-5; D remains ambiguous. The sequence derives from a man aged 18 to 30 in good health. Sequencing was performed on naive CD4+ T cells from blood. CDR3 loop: CASSFGHQETQYF. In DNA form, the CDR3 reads TGTGCCAGCAGCTTTGGCCATCAAGAGACCCAGTACTTC. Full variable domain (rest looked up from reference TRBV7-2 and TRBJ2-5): GAGVSQSPSNKVTEKGKDVELRCDPISGHTALYWYRQSLGQGLEFLIYFQGNSAPDKSGLPSDRFSAERTGGSVSTLTIQRTQQEDSAVYLCASSFGHQETQYFGPGTRLLVL.